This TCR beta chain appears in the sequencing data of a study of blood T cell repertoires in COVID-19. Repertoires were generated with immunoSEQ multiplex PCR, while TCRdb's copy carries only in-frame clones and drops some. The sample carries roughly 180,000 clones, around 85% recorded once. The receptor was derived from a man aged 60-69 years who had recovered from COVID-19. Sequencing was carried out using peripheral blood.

The chain's CDR3 is CASSTGTGVLENNEQFF. In DNA, the CDR3 is TGTGCCAGCAGTACGGGCACAGGGGTTTTGGAGAACAATGAGCAGTTCTTC. This sequence joins TRBV4-2 and TRBJ2-1; 7 bases agree with TRBD1. The CDR3 length is 17 residues. J gave up 5 bases and V 6 bases, and 16 bases lay outside the gene matches. Germline V gene lookup returns CDR1 LGHNA and CDR2 YNFKEQ.